Here is one TCR beta chain with its context. The PCR had 60 Vbeta and 13 Jbeta primers. The protocol was immunoSEQ multiplex PCR, while the TCRdb copy is restricted to in-frame clones and leaves out a portion. Among around 91,000 clones listed, about 77% were seen once. V lost 7 bases and J lost 3; bases outside the gene matches: 6. Germline V lookup: CDR1 SQVTM, CDR2 ANQGSEA. The CDR3 contains 13 residues. These data come from a study of cytomegalovirus exposure and HLA in healthy donors. Study overall: Earlier sequencing of approximately 180 million T cells yielded around 120 million unique TCR beta sequences.

The J gene is TRBJ2-5, the V gene TRBV29-1, with 9 bases lining up with TRBD1. The clonotype originates from a male donor in good health and CMV-seropositive. The sample was PBMCs. CDR3 in amino acids: CSGTGTGKETQYF. Written as DNA, the CDR3 is TGCAGCGGGACCGGGACAGGGAAAGAGACCCAGTACTTC.